What follows describes a single T cell receptor beta chain. Profiling relied on immunoSEQ multiplex PCR, and the TCRdb table lists in-frame clones only, not all of them. The sample records about 98,000 clones, 82% being singletons. The sample comes from a study of blood T cell repertoires in COVID-19. The V gene's germline CDR1 is SGHDT and CDR2 YYEEEE. V was pared by 4 bases and J by 3 bases, with 6 bases of the junction left unmatched. This CDR3 comprises 15 residues. The source material was peripheral blood. The chain has TRBV5-6 and TRBJ2-7; 11 bases fit TRBD1. This clonotype was sampled from an elderly man with acute or convalescent COVID-19. As DNA, the CDR3 is TGTGCCAGCAGCCCCCGGGACAGGGGGGTCTACGAGCAGTACTTC. As protein: CASSPRDRGVYEQYF.